The TCR beta chain under discussion was sequenced for a study of blood T cell repertoires in COVID-19. Turning to the study itself: Donors in the United States, Italy and Spain gave samples during acute or convalescent COVID-19. PBMCs, B-cell-depleted T cells, or T cells provided the cDNA or gDNA that made up the material.

How the authors handled the data: Counts of nucleated cells, estimated from reference gene primer amplification, were obtained. Libraries were prepared by immunoSEQ multiplex PCR; TCRdb keeps only in-frame clonotypes and omits some of them. The D gene and trimming were derived from the DNA, and the V and J assignments and clone size from that table. The data show 150,000 to 200,000 clones, roughly nine tenths seen once. Losses at the gene ends were 2 bases for V and 0 bases for J; bases not matched to a gene: 6. Germline-derived CDR1 and CDR2 are SGHTS and YDEGEE. The CDR3 has 16 amino acids. Material for sequencing was peripheral blood. The chain has TRBV5-8 and TRBJ2-7; 9 bases match TRBD1. The clonotype comes from a woman aged 70-85 years with acute or convalescent COVID-19. The CDR3 coding sequence is TGTGCCAGCAGCTTAGTGGAGACAGGGGGCTCCTACGAGCAGTACTTC. Translating gives CASSLVETGGSYEQYF.